These T cell receptor beta chains were read from a single sample in a study of blood T cells in healthy people across ages. In TCRdb, the 5' RACE reads were re-called with MiXCR into one record per CDR3 protein. The data contain 800,000 or so distinct CDR3 sequences, around two thirds of them singletons. Sequencing input: blood. The receptor set was obtained from a man aged 30 to 45 in good health. Each CDR3 is given with its conserved first and last residue. The order of the fields is J gene, clone size, D gene, V gene, CDR3 protein, CDR3 DNA. The D gene is left open where the match is weak. Part of the rows lack a size; the others show once, few, many or a class for expanded clones.

>TRBJ2-3|.|.|TRBV3-1
CASSPLVTSSTDTQYF
TGTGCCAGCAGCCCCCTCGTAACTTCTAGCACAGATACGCAGTATTTT
>TRBJ2-7|.|TRBD1|TRBV5-1
CASSVDRVRGEQYF
TGCGCCAGCAGCGTGGACAGGGTGCGGGGCGAGCAGTACTTC
>TRBJ2-1|.|TRBD1|TRBV6-5
CASSYRGLSYNEQFF
TGTGCCAGCAGTTACAGGGGGCTCTCCTACAATGAGCAGTTCTTC
>TRBJ2-5|.|.|TRBV12-3/TRBV12-4
CASSRSPDVTQETQYF
TGTGCCAGCAGTCGGTCCCCAGATGTAACCCAAGAGACCCAGTACTTC
>TRBJ2-5|.|.|TRBV20-1
CSARDPDRYRGTQYF
TGCAGTGCTAGAGATCCGGACCGTTATAGGGGGACCCAGTACTTC
>TRBJ2-7|.|TRBD1|TRBV20-1
CSAPGQGDYEQYF
TGCAGTGCCCCGGGACAGGGGGACTACGAGCAGTACTTC
>TRBJ2-5|.|.|TRBV6-5
CASSRGSRRSQETQYF
TGTGCCAGCAGTCGCGGTTCCCGACGGAGCCAAGAGACCCAGTACTTC
>TRBJ2-7|once|TRBD2|TRBV6-5
CASSSLTSGTSYEQYF
TGTGCCAGCAGTTCCCTGACTAGCGGGACCTCCTACGAGCAGTACTTC
>TRBJ2-5|.|.|TRBV29-1
CSVPASGDSQETQYF
TGCAGCGTCCCTGCGTCAGGGGATTCCCAAGAGACCCAGTACTTC
>TRBJ2-7|many|TRBD1|TRBV4-3
CASSQGGSEQYF
TGTGCCAGCAGCCAAGGGGGCAGCGAGCAGTACTTC
>TRBJ2-6|.|TRBD1|TRBV7-3
CASSIQGAGANVLTF
TGTGCCAGCAGCATACAGGGGGCTGGGGCCAACGTCCTGACTTTC
>TRBJ2-1|few|TRBD1|TRBV5-1
CATTIQGASSYNEQFF
TGCGCCACCACCATCCAGGGGGCGAGCTCCTACAATGAGCAGTTCTTC
>TRBJ2-1|.|TRBD1|TRBV6-1
CASSGTGGHNYNEQFF
TGTGCCAGCAGTGGGACAGGGGGCCATAACTACAATGAGCAGTTCTTC
>TRBJ2-5|.|.|TRBV9
CASSSKDVGWETQYF
TGTGCCAGCAGCTCTAAGGACGTGGGGTGGGAGACCCAGTACTTC
>TRBJ2-6|.|TRBD1|TRBV4-3
CASSQDYQGAPKITNVLTF
TGCGCCAGCAGCCAAGATTACCAGGGGGCCCCTAAAATCACCAACGTCCTGACTTTC
>TRBJ2-6|.|TRBD1|TRBV11-3
CASSKGQVGANVLTF
TGTGCCAGCAGCAAGGGACAGGTCGGGGCCAACGTCCTGACTTTC
>TRBJ1-2|.|.|TRBV11-2
CASSRIPRNSYGYTF
TGTGCCAGCAGCCGAATACCCCGGAACTCCTATGGCTACACCTTC
>TRBJ2-5|few|.|TRBV7-3
CASSLTFGETQYF
TGTGCCAGCAGCTTAACTTTCGGGGAGACCCAGTACTTC
>TRBJ2-7|.|.|TRBV7-2
CASSLDRRGTYEQYF
TGTGCCAGCAGCTTAGACAGGCGGGGTACCTACGAGCAGTACTTC
>TRBJ2-1|.|.|TRBV2
CATLANPYNEQFF
TGTGCCACCCTAGCGAACCCCTACAATGAGCAGTTCTTC
>TRBJ2-3|.|.|TRBV20-1
CSARTEQFTDTQYF
TGCAGTGCTAGGACGGAGCAGTTCACAGATACGCAGTATTTT
>TRBJ1-2|few|.|TRBV5-1
CASSSTGAHYGYTF
TGCGCCAGCAGCTCAACGGGGGCGCACTATGGCTACACCTTC